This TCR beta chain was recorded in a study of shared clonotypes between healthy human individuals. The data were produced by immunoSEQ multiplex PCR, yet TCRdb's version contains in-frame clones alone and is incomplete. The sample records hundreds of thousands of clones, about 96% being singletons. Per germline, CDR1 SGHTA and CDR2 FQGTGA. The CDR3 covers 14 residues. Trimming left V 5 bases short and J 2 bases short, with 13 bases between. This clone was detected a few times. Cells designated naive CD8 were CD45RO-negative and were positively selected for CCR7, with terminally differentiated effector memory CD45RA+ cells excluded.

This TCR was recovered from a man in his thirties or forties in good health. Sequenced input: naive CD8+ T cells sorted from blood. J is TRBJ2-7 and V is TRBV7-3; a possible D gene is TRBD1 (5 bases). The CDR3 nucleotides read TGTGCCAGCAGCCCCTTCCCAGGGCCCTACGAGCAGTACTTC. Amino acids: CASSPFPGPYEQYF.